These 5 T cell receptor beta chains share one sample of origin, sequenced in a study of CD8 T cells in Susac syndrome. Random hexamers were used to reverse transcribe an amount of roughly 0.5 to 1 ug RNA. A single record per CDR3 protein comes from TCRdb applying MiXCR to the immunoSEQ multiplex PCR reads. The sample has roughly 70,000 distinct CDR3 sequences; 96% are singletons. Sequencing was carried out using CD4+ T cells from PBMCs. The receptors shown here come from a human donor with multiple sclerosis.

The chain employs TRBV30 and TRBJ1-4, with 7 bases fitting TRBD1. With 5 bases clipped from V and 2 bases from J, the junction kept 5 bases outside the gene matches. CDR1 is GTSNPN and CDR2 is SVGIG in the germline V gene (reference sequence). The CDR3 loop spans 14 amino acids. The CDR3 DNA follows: TGTGCCTGGTCCCAGGGGGGTACTAATGAAAAACTGTTTTTT. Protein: CAWSQGGTNEKLFF.

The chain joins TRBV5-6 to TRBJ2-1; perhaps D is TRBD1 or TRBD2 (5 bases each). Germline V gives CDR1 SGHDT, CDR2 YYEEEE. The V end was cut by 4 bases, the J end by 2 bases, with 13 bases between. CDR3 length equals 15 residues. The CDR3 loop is CASSHFLGAYNEQFF. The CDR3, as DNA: TGTGCCAGCAGCCATTTCCTGGGGGCCTACAATGAGCAGTTCTTC. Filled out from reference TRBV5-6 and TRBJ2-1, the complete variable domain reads DAGVTQSPTHLIKTRGQQVTLRCSPKSGHDTVSWYQQALGQGPQFIFQYYEEEERQRGNFPDRFSGHQFPNYSSELNVNALLLGDSALYLCASSHFLGAYNEQFFGPGTRLTVL.

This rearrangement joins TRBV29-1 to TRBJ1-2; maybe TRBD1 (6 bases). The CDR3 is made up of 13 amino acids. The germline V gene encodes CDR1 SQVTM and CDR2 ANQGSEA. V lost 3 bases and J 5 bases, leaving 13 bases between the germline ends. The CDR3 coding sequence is TGCAGCGTTGAGTGGGGGGCTGGGTATGGCTACACCTTC. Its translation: CSVEWGAGYGYTF.

The DNA of the CDR3 is TGCAGTGCGGAGAGGGGAACTGGAGCCTCACATACGCAGTATTTT. It encodes CSAERGTGASHTQYF. The chain employs TRBV20-1 and TRBJ2-3; the D gene could be TRBD1 or TRBD2 (5 bases each). Deletions cut 6 bases from V and 7 bases from J, with 23 bases between. Germline V CDR1 and CDR2: DFQATT, SNEGSKA (reference sequence). CDR3 size: 15 residues.

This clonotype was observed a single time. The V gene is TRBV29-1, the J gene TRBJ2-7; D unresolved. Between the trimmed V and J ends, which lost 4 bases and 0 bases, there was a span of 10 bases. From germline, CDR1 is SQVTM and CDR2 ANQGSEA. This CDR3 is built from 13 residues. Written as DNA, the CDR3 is TGCAGCGTTGTGGGCAGTAACTCCTACGAGCAGTACTTC. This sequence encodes CSVVGSNSYEQYF.